This TCR beta chain was captured by sequencing in a study of control samples from healthy donors and cancer patients. Only one count was recorded for this clone. Trimming took 0 bases from V and 9 from J, leaving 9 bases between them. CDR1 LGHDT and CDR2 YNNKEL come from the germline V gene (reference sequence). The CDR3 length is 14 residues. The repertoire was sequenced with immunoSEQ multiplex PCR; TCRdb's copy has only in-frame clones and lacks some. The sample includes over 70,000 clones, roughly nine tenths of them seen just once. The chain joins TRBV3-1 (or the pseudogene TRBV3-2) to TRBJ1-6; D may be TRBD1 (5 bases). This TCR derives from a woman aged 45-60 years with colorectal cancer. Sequenced sample: PBMCs. CDR3 nucleotide sequence: TGTGCCAGCAGCCAAGACGCCGGGGCTTCACCCCTCCACTTT. This sequence encodes CASSQDAGASPLHF.